This T cell receptor beta chain was profiled in a study of OX40 agonist ivuxolimab in advanced cancers. Whole-study context: In this cohort, patients received ivuxolimab, an agonistic anti-OX40 (CD134) antibody.

Baseline, cycle 4 day 1, and cycle 7 day 1 were the blood sampling points. Overall study results and limits: Relative to CD4+ cells, CD8+ T cells on average had more expanded clones.

This table comes from immunoSEQ multiplex PCR, and its TCRdb copy is limited to in-frame clones, with some not included. The sample has tens of thousands of clones; roughly nine tenths are singletons. In the case of this clone: The antigen is not known.

This CDR3 spans 13 amino acids. Germline-derived CDR1 and CDR2 are MNHEY and SVGAGI. The V end was cut by 2 bases, the J end by 5 bases, with 9 bases between. The V call is TRBV6-5, the J call TRBJ1-1, with a tentative D call TRBD1 (5 bases). The sample was CD4+ or CD8+ T cells sorted from blood, taken in a trial of the OX40 agonist ivuxolimab. This clonotype was obtained from an adult with an advanced solid tumor such as melanoma, head and neck, liver or kidney cancer. CDR3 DNA sequence: TGTGCCAGCAGTTACGGGGGTATTACTGAAGCTTTCTTT. Translated, it gives CASSYGGITEAFF.